This entry concerns a single T cell receptor (beta chain). This specimen comes from a study of CXCR3-negative and CXCR3-positive naive CD8 T cells. CDR1 and CDR2 from the germline V gene are LNHNV and YYDKDF (reference sequence). The length of the CDR3 is 16 residues. Researchers prepared the TRB cDNA libraries using 5' RACE with UMI labels. TCRdb re-called the 5' RACE reads and gives one entry per CDR3 protein, without DNA. The sample table includes tens of thousands of distinct CDR3 sequences. The specimen sequenced was naive CXCR3- CD8+ T cells from blood. Subset specified: CD45RO-CCR7+CD27+CD95- naive CD8+ T cells lacking CXCR3 (TNR3-). This receptor was identified in a human donor in good health. Some clones in this sample may be carry-over from other donors' samples. The chain has TRBV15 and TRBJ2-2; no DNA is available, so the TRBD1 call from TCRdb remains unchecked. The chain's CDR3 is CATSRDLGERTGELFF. Full variable domain (missing parts from reference TRBV15 and TRBJ2-2): DAMVIQNPRYQVTQFGKPVTLSCSQTLNHNVMYWYQQKSSQAPKLLFHYYDKDFNNEADTPDNFQSRRPNTSFCFLDIRSPGLGDTAMYLCATSRDLGERTGELFFGEGSRLTVL.